The clone carrying this T cell receptor (beta chain) has just one count. This CDR3 is 14 amino acids long. V dropped 5 bases and J dropped 5; count of bases not matched to a gene: 7. CDR1 and CDR2 from the germline V gene are LNHDA and SQIVND (reference sequence). The TCRbeta library incorporated unique molecular identifiers. Each CDR3 protein is one row after TCRdb ran MiXCR on the PCR reads. The sample lists around 500,000 distinct CDR3 sequences, roughly an eighth occurring once. The data derive from a study of T-cell reconstitution after alpha-beta-depleted transplantation in children. The TCR was taken from a human donor who donated a stem cell graft to a child with combined immunodeficiency. This chain joins TRBV19 and TRBJ2-7; 9 bases agree with TRBD1. Material: PBMCs from the stem cell graft donor, obtained from the stem cell graft. The CDR3 sequence: CASSLGQGKHEQYF. In nucleotides, the CDR3 is TGTGCCAGTAGTTTGGGACAGGGTAAACACGAGCAGTACTTC.